Detailed here is one T cell receptor (beta chain). These data are taken from a study of shared clonotypes between healthy human individuals. Original data processing: From ImmunoSEQ came sequences covering only the junction and carrying no quality scores, so filtering differed. The protocol was immunoSEQ multiplex PCR, while the TCRdb copy is restricted to in-frame clones and leaves out a portion. Clonal size and the V and J genes are those of that table, whereas D and trimming came from the DNA. The sample shows about 1.5 million clones, roughly 96% of them seen only once. CDR3 length: 15 amino acids. The V end was cut by 6 bases, the J end by 6 bases, with 15 bases between. Germline CDR1 KGHSH, CDR2 LQKENI. A CD45RA+ naive subset and a CD45RA-negative memory subset were split from CD4+ cells.

The chain carries TRBV18 and TRBJ2-6; the D gene is possibly TRBD1 (5 bases). What was sequenced was naive CD4+ T cells sorted from blood. Subset specified: CD45RA+ positively selected. The clonotype comes from a man aged 25 to 45 in good health. CDR3: CASSPPGQVANVLTF. The CDR3 nucleotides are TGTGCCAGCTCCCCCCCAGGGCAGGTGGCCAACGTCCTGACTTTC. The full variable domain, its missing parts supplied by reference TRBV18 and TRBJ2-6, is NAGVMQNPRHLVRRRGQEARLRCSPMKGHSHVYWYRQLPEEGLKFMVYLQKENIIDESGMPKERFSAEFPKEGPSILRIQQVVRGDSAAYFCASSPPGQVANVLTFGAGSRLTVL.